This T cell receptor beta chain was captured by sequencing in a study of regulatory T cells in long-lasting Graves disease (dated by TCRdb to 2020 to 2023). With regard to the full study: Antithyroid drugs had been taken for less than 3 months by newly diagnosed Graves' disease patients. This study used TCR sequencing and RNA sequencing of peripheral blood to compare persistent Graves' disease patients against newly diagnosed Graves' disease patients. The study took place in China and was registered as a clinical trial. A total of 33 samples were covered by TCR sequencing, comprising around 13 persistent and around 20 newly diagnosed Graves' disease patients. Study-level results and caveats: TRBV28, TRBJ1-2 and TRBJ2-5 were preferentially used in persistent disease, while TRBV20-1 and TRBJ2-1 were favored in newly diagnosed disease. More public clonotypes were shared among persistent patients (under 3,000) than among newly diagnosed patients (roughly 1,000). Only peripheral blood was studied, because thyroid tissue, the primary lesion, was inaccessible. Persistent Graves' disease patients showed lower TCR Shannon entropy and fewer highly expanded clones than newly diagnosed patients, suggesting clonal expansion. Sequencing and analysis were restricted to the TCR beta chain. The authors acknowledged the small sample size as a limitation that may reduce accuracy.

Read against the paper, the sample's time point label means: newly diagnosed GD, antithyroid drugs for less than 3 months. For both TCR sequencing and RNA sequencing, RNA was extracted from PBMCs in TRIzol. The diagnosis of Graves' disease followed American Thyroid Association guidelines. Patients were recruited from an endocrinology department in Xi'an, China. Each patient gave approximately 9 milliliters of peripheral blood, collected in an EDTA anticoagulant tube. Ficoll Paque Plus density gradient separation was used to isolate PBMCs, and no further T cell sorting was done. RNA quality was checked with an Agilent 2100 Bioanalyzer and agarose gel, and concentration with a NanoDrop 2000. Receptor amplification or capture employed multiplex PCR. Instrument on record: Illumina HiSeq 4000. iRepertoire HTBI primers and Arm-PCR amplification of CDR3 regions were used to construct TCR beta libraries. Before sequencing, the PCR products underwent gel purification. Per the original workflow: Gene usage analysis of CDR3 amino acid clonotypes relied on the 60 or so TRBV and about 15 TRBJ segments identified across samples. COPE and FqMerger were used to merge filtered high-quality paired reads into contigs. BLAST was used to align contigs to the IMGT TRBV, TRBD and TRBJ reference genes, and CDR3 was defined following IMGT. Clonotypes above 0.1% frequency were classified as highly expanded clones. Repertoire diversity was measured by Shannon entropy, and V-J evenness by the Gini coefficient. Clonotypes shared by more than one individual were considered public. The public reads were run again by TCRdb, first through fastp at Q25 and then through MiXCR, and only productive beta chains were kept. Rows matching on CDR3 protein sequence are summarized as one entry with the most common DNA and genes. TCRdb, not the authors, supplied the V and J calls. The sample table lists 250,000 to 300,000 distinct CDR3 sequences, roughly 18% of them with a count of one. 14% of the sample rests with the top ten.

The V end loses 8 bases and the J end loses 4 bases, and a stretch of 12 bases separates them. The CDR3 sequence holds 13 residues, the cysteine and phenylalanine included. The CDR3 DNA has 39 bases and is translated from base 1. The germline V gene gives CDR1 as SGHRS and CDR2 as YFSETQ. This clonotype was recorded many times. Its antigen is not yet known. One base away there is no much larger clone; base qualities are not given. The same data also went into a second study, on T cells in Graves' hyperthyroidism and ophthalmopathy. Per the second study: Graves' hyperthyroidism was defined as stable when no progression to ophthalmopathy occurred over 18 months of follow-up. The hyperthyroidism patients were between 18 and 65 years old and newly diagnosed, with a disease duration of less than 2 months. Patients with uncontrolled infections, other autoimmune diseases, pregnancy or lactation were excluded. Diagnoses relied on clinical symptoms, serum thyroxine and TRAb, thyroid ultrasound and orbital computed tomography. A first-round RT-PCR of the TCR CDR3 used the HTBI primer set with the Qiagen OneStep RT-PCR kit. Most expanded thyroid clonotypes (frequency above 0.001) were also detected in blood, a finding suggesting that blood repertoires may reflect thyroid immune responses. A 13 V-J signature model separated ophthalmopathy from stable hyperthyroidism, with roughly 88% sensitivity and about 81% specificity in cross-validation and 80%/75% in testing. In validation, the model predicted progression to ophthalmopathy with around 71% sensitivity and approximately 74% specificity, a median of 6.5 months before onset. TCR V-J signatures able to tell the groups apart were searched for in a discovery cohort of approximately 95 patients, of whom around 43 had Graves' ophthalmopathy and around 56 had stable Graves' hyperthyroidism. Prospective prediction of ophthalmopathy was tested in an independent validation cohort of 18 to 20 hyperthyroidism patients and 15 to 17 patients who later progressed to ophthalmopathy. The 100 discovery patients were randomly split 7:3 into training and test sets. In about 6 Graves' hyperthyroidism patients, the study also compared T-cell repertoires from thyroid tissue with T-cell repertoires from blood. Once sampling was done, hyperthyroidism patients were given methimazole at a starting dose of 30 mg daily, whereas ophthalmopathy patients were given high-dose intravenous methylprednisolone. The libraries were constructed in a second round of multiplex PCR and then size-selected and purified. Sequencing of the libraries was done on an Illumina HiSeq2000 using paired-end 100 bp reads. SOAPnuke was used to process the raw data, with reads discarded if the reads contained adapters or uncalled bases, had a mean Phred below 15, or lacked an exact constant-primer or identifier match. High-quality paired reads were merged using COPE v1.2.5, and each unique nucleotide sequence was defined as a clonotype. MiTCR v1.1 was used to align clonotypes to the IMGT TRBV, TRBD and TRBJ reference segments. Only V-J combinations with frequency above 0.0001, covering about 99% of repertoires, were analysed. A TCS score was defined as the ratio between F50 (clonal expansion) and ExV (chaos), using BLOSUM62-based TCRdist between CDR3 peptides within each V-J. Welch's t-statistics and random forest reduced roughly 530 V-J features to 10 to 15, which were used in a naive Bayes classifier (R e1071). Sample size was not statistically predetermined, and blinding of investigators to group allocation was not performed. The paper describes TCR Vbeta CDR3 sequencing of 135 peripheral blood samples, made up of approximately 40 ophthalmopathy patients, around 78 hyperthyroidism patients and roughly 17 progressor patients.

The V gene is TRBV5-1 and the J gene is TRBJ1-4; no confident D gene assignment can be made. This TCR came from a woman under 40 with Graves disease. Donor details come from another sample of the same person, matched by shared clones. The sequencing used peripheral blood mononuclear cells (PBMCs), collected at new diagnosis, from a patient treated with antithyroid drugs. The CDR3 is CASSTAVNEKLFF. The DNA is as follows: TGCGCCAGTAGTACAGCGGTTAATGAAAAACTGTTTTTT.